The sequence of this TCR beta chain was determined in a study of shared clonotypes between healthy human individuals. CD8 cells regarded as naive lacked CD45RO, were positively chosen for CCR7, and omitted terminally differentiated effector memory CD45RA+ cells. On this clone itself: Its target is unknown.

The germline V gene has CDR1 SGHAT and CDR2 FQNNGV. V shed 5 bases, J shed 5 bases, and the junction held 9 bases outside the gene matches. The CDR3 length is 16 residues. Study results and caveats: In contrast to clonotypes shared by all four donors, non-shared clonotypes had lower generation probabilities. Since donors were few, the genetic and exposure-history diversity represented was limited.

In the original analysis: Owing to the provision of junction-only sequences devoid of quality scores by immunoSEQ, filtering differed. Assay used: immunoSEQ multiplex PCR; TCRdb lists only in-frame clones, some missing. Clone size and V and J calls were adopted from that table, with D and trimming inferred from the DNA. The sample consists of around 2.1 million clones, around 93% of them appearing once. The source is a man younger than 35 in good health. Some clones in this sample may be carry-over from other donors' samples. This rearrangement joins TRBV11-2 to TRBJ2-1, with TRBD2 matching 10 bases. The specimen sequenced was naive CD8+ T cells from PBMCs. In DNA form, the CDR3 reads TGTGCCAGCAGCGGCCTTAAAGGACTAGCGGACAATGAGCAGTTCTTC. Translated: CASSGLKGLADNEQFF.